This T cell receptor (beta chain) was sequenced in a study of response to subunit inactivated influenza vaccine. General study findings and limits: It was the authors' suggestion that each seasonal influenza vaccination recruits few new T cells.

Trimming took off 2 bases at V and 8 bases at J, with 14 bases between the two ends. Germline-derived CDR1 and CDR2 are SGDLS and YYNGEE. The CDR3 has 14 amino acids. TCRdb re-analysed the RT-PCR reads in MiXCR, keeping a single row per CDR3 protein. The table shows 500,000 to 600,000 distinct CDR3 sequences, with about an eighth occurring only once. Comment on this clonotype: Antigen: not known.

The chain has TRBV9 and TRBJ2-1; D possibly uses TRBD1 or TRBD2 (5 bases each). This TCR derives from a man aged 50 to 60 who received an inactivated influenza vaccine. Sequencing used PBMCs from blood, obtained roughly 6 weeks after vaccination. The CDR3 nucleotides are TGTGCCAGCAGCGTTGGGACGCTGGGCGATGAGCAGTTCTTC. Translated: CASSVGTLGDEQFF. Supplemented by reference TRBV9 and TRBJ2-1, the full variable domain reads DSGVTQTPKHLITATGQRVTLRCSPRSGDLSVYWYQQSLDQGLQFLIQYYNGEERAKGNILERFSAQQFPDLHSELNLSSLELGDSALYFCASSVGTLGDEQFFGPGTRLTVL.